The source of this T cell receptor (beta chain) is a study of blood T cell repertoires in COVID-19. Germline V gene sequence: CDR1 SGHRS, CDR2 YFSETQ. The CDR3 has 14 amino acids. Trimming pared 4 bases from V and 3 bases from J, leaving 13 bases between. With respect to this clone: The same CDR3 arises from other DNA sequences in this sample as well.

Source study methods: Estimation of nucleated cell counts was performed using reference gene primer amplification. The table came from immunoSEQ multiplex PCR; TCRdb's copy has only in-frame clones and leaves some out. For V, J and clone size, that table is used; D and trimming come from the DNA. Here the sample spans under 200,000 clones, approximately 90% being singletons. The genes are TRBV5-1 and TRBJ1-1; a weak D match, TRBD1 (6 bases). Sample: peripheral blood. This receptor was obtained from a young man with active or convalescent COVID-19. CDR3 in DNA: TGCGCCAGCAGCCCGAGAGGGGGGGACACTGAAGCTTTCTTT. Encoded protein: CASSPRGGDTEAFF.